These 25 T cell receptor beta chains originate from one sample sequenced in a study of tissue T cells after allogeneic stem cell transplantation. Documented time point: mouse harvest day 14 after allogeneic transplant. The graft held 10^6 splenic CD5+ T cells and 10^7 T-cell-depleted bone marrow cells. TCRdb's table, derived via immunoSEQ multiplex PCR, lists solely in-frame clones and lacks some. The sample lists 2,000 to 3,000 clones, about 51% occurring once. The specimen sequenced was gut tissue. All receptors come from a female BALB/c mouse given C57BL/6 T cells with graft-versus-host disease after an allogeneic hematopoietic cell transplant.

As concerns this clone: The listed genes are named as in mouse. The read terminates 1 residue before the CDR3 end, so the remaining end is supplied by the germline J gene. V is TRBV15 and J is TRBJ2-3; D unclear. The CDR3 extends over 12 amino acids. The V end lost 6 bases, the J end lost 0 bases, and 4 bases lay between the germline ends. Germline V CDR1 and CDR2: SGHND, FRSKSL. The CDR3 reads CASRTSAETLYF. Incomplete CDR3 DNA: TGTGCCAGCAGAACAAGTGCAGAAACGCTGTAT. The complete variable domain, with remaining parts taken from reference TRBV15 and TRBJ2-3, reads DAGVTQTPRHEVAEKGQTIILKCEPVSGHNDLFWYRQTKIQGLELLSYFRSKSLMEDGGAFKDRFKAEMLNSSFSTLKIQPTEPKDSAVYLCASRTSAETLYFGSGTRLTVL.

Points on this clone: Genes and germline come from the mouse. The sequence runs out 1 residue before the end of the CDR3; the remainder is reconstructed from the germline J gene. The rearrangement uses TRBV12-2 and TRBJ2-7; D not resolved. This CDR3 has 11 residues. Germline V CDR1 and CDR2: SGHLS, HYDKME. V lost 2 bases and J 4 bases, leaving 5 bases between the germline ends. CDR3 bases read: TGTGCCAGCTCTCCCGCATATGAACAGTAC. It codes for CASSPAYEQY. The CDR3 reads in full as CASSPAYEQYF.

This clone has a single count. Gene names and germline refer to mouse. The read comes to an end 1 residue before the CDR3 does, leaving the germline J gene to fill in the end. The V gene is TRBV1, the J gene TRBJ1-4, with D uncertain. Trimming cost V 0 bases and J 7 bases, with 6 bases left between them. Germline assignment: CDR1 NSQYPW and CDR2 LRSPGD (reference sequence). The CDR3 extends over 13 amino acids. CDR3 residues: CTCSAERGERLFF. The sequenced CDR3 bases are TGCACCTGCAGTGCAGAAAGAGGCGAAAGATTATTT.

Comments on this clone: Germline and genes here are mouse. The CDR3 goes on 1 residue after the read ends, and that part is filled in from the germline J gene. The chain combines TRBV26 with TRBJ2-5; D gene unclear. Germline V CDR1 and CDR2: KGHPV, FQNQEV (reference sequence). This CDR3 has 14 amino acids. Trimming left V 2 bases short and J 0 bases short, with 6 bases between. The CDR3 DNA, read in part, is TGTGCCAGCAGTCTGCGGGTTAACCAAGACACCCAGTAC. This encodes CASSLRVNQDTQY. The entire CDR3 is CASSLRVNQDTQYF.

In this sample, this clone turned up a few times. The junction departs from the called germline gene at one end, perhaps through a read error. The listed genes are named as in mouse. Coverage ceases 1 residue before the CDR3 finishes, and the germline J gene fills in the end. The V gene is TRBV13-2, the J gene TRBJ1-5, with D unresolved. The CDR3 has 12 amino acids. The germline V gene has CDR1 NNHNN and CDR2 SYGAGS (reference sequence). The covered CDR3 bases are TGTGCCAGCGGTGATAACAGCCAGGCTCCGCTT. Its translation is CASGDNSQAPL. In full, the CDR3 reads CASGDNSQAPLF.

Points on this clone: Gene and germline names: mouse. The read stops 1 residue short of the end of the CDR3; the missing end is completed from the germline J gene. The chain links TRBV26 to TRBJ2-5; no clear D. The CDR3 covers 11 residues. Germline-derived CDR1 and CDR2 are KGHPV and FQNQEV (reference sequence). V was shortened by 6 bases and J by 6 bases, with 7 bases between the two germline ends. Incomplete CDR3 DNA: TGTGCCAGCAGCCTCAGGGACACCCAGTAC. Translated, it gives CASSLRDTQY. The full CDR3 is CASSLRDTQYF.

Only a few counts were recorded for this clone. Each gene name is a mouse one. The CDR3 bases that were read are TGTGCCTGGAGTAGACTGGGGGGGCTTGAACAGTAC. As protein: CAWSRLGGLEQY. The entire CDR3 protein is CAWSRLGGLEQYF. The chain couples TRBV31 to TRBJ2-7; 12 bases match TRBD2. The observed sequence ends 1 residue before the CDR3 terminus, with the missing tail filled in from the germline J gene. V lost 2 bases, J lost 6 bases, and 2 bases stayed unmatched. Per germline, CDR1 GKSSPN and CDR2 SITVG. The CDR3 contains 13 residues.

This clone appeared a few times. The gene symbols are mouse symbols. Coverage ceases 1 residue before the CDR3 finishes, and the germline J gene fills in the end. The chain uses TRBV26 and TRBJ2-7; 9 positions match TRBD1. The CDR3 totals 14 residues. V lost 2 bases to trimming and J lost 7 bases; unmatched junction nucleotides: 6. Germline V gene sequence: CDR1 KGHPV, CDR2 FQNQEV (reference sequence). Incomplete CDR3 DNA: TGTGCCAGCAGTCTGGGGACAGGGAGAGGGGAACAGTAC. As protein: CASSLGTGRGEQY. The complete CDR3 protein is CASSLGTGRGEQYF. Full variable domain (remainder filled in from reference TRBV26 and TRBJ2-7): NSKVIQTPRYLVKGQGQKAKMRCIPEKGHPVVFWYQQNKNNEFKFLINFQNQEVLQQIDMTEKRFSAECPSNSPCSLEIQSSEAGDSALYLCASSLGTGRGEQYFGPGTRLTVL.

This clone was seen more than once but under ten times. Each gene name is a mouse one. With the read ending 1 residue before the CDR3 end, the germline J gene is used to fill in that end. The V gene is TRBV3, the J gene TRBJ2-7, with 9 bases fitting TRBD2. Germline assignment: CDR1 SNHLY and CDR2 FYNGKV (reference sequence). The CDR3 covers 14 residues. V lost 6 bases and J lost 2; bases outside the gene matches: 5. The CDR3 protein is CASRPWGGTYEQYF. Partial CDR3 DNA: TGTGCCAGCAGGCCCTGGGGGGGGACCTATGAACAGTAC.

In its sample, this clone ranks as large (0.1 to 1%). Gene names are mouse gene names. The read terminates 1 residue before the CDR3 end, so the remaining end is supplied by the germline J gene. V is TRBV17 and J is TRBJ2-1; perhaps TRBD1 as D (6 bases). The CDR3 sequence is 14 residues long. V was cut by 5 bases and J by 1 base, with 9 bases left in between. Germline assignment: CDR1 MNHDT and CDR2 YYDKIL. The sequenced CDR3 bases are TGTGCTAGCAGTCCCGACAGGAACTATGCTGAGCAGTTC. It is translated as CASSPDRNYAEQF. The complete CDR3 protein is CASSPDRNYAEQFF.

There are a few counts of this clone. Gene names denote mouse genes. With the read ending 1 residue before the CDR3 end, the germline J gene is used to fill in that end. This sequence joins TRBV26 and TRBJ2-1, with 7 nucleotides matching TRBD1. The CDR3 is 15 amino acids. Germline V CDR1 and CDR2: KGHPV, FQNQEV (reference sequence). Trimming cost V 2 bases and J 6 bases; bases outside gene matches: 7. The CDR3 reads CASSLEQGKGAEQFF. Incomplete CDR3 DNA: TGTGCCAGCAGTCTGGAACAGGGGAAGGGTGCTGAGCAGTTC.

As regards this clone: Germline and genes: mouse. The read ends 1 residue shy of where the CDR3 ends; the end is completed using the germline J gene. The gene calls are TRBV3 and TRBJ1-1; D call uncertain. Germline V lookup: CDR1 SNHLY, CDR2 FYNGKV (reference sequence). Trimming removed 5 bases at V and 4 bases at J, with 8 bases between. There are 12 residues in the CDR3. This chain's CDR3 is CASSAQLTEVFF. The DNA read from the CDR3 is TGTGCCAGCAGCGCACAACTCACAGAAGTCTTC.

To note about this clone: Gene names and germline match the mouse. Coverage ceases 1 residue before the CDR3 finishes, and the germline J gene fills in the end. The identical CDR3 is also encoded by other nucleotide sequences in the sample. The chain combines TRBV20 with TRBJ1-2; 11 bases are shared with TRBD1. Unmatched junction bases numbered 4, after V lost 6 bases and J lost 4 bases. This CDR3 contains 13 residues. CDR1 is GFQATS and CDR2 is STVNSAI in the germline V gene. The sequenced CDR3 bases are TGTGGTGCCCCCGGGACAGGGGGCTCCGACTACACC. Encoded protein: CGAPGTGGSDYT. The whole CDR3 sequence is CGAPGTGGSDYTF.

Concerning this clone itself: Genes and germline are mouse. The read is 1 residue too short to cover the CDR3 end, so that end is filled in from the germline J gene. This chain links TRBV16 with TRBJ2-2; TRBD1 matches 9 bases. Trimming at V came to 3 bases and at J to 4 bases, leaving 3 bases not matched to a gene. Germline V gives CDR1 SGHSA, CDR2 FRNQAP. The CDR3 runs 15 residues. The DNA read from the CDR3 is TGTGCAAGCAGCTTGGGACAGGGTGGCACCGGGCAGCTCTAC. This gives the protein CASSLGQGGTGQLY. The CDR3 in its entirety is CASSLGQGGTGQLYF.

For this clone: Gene names and germline refer to mouse. The read is 1 residue too short to cover the CDR3 end, so that end is filled in from the germline J gene. The chain carries TRBV3 and TRBJ1-1; no definite D call. The CDR3 extends over 13 amino acids. Germline V gene sequence: CDR1 SNHLY, CDR2 FYNGKV (reference sequence). The ends were cut back, 0 bases at V and 1 base at J, with 3 bases in the middle. CDR3 DNA (partial): TGTGCCAGCAGCTTAGCACCGAACACAGAAGTCTTC. Its protein product is CASSLAPNTEVF. The whole CDR3 protein reads CASSLAPNTEVFF.

Worth noting for this clone: Gene names and germline match the mouse. The read terminates 1 residue ahead of where the CDR3 ends, so the germline J gene completes it. The rearrangement uses TRBV20 and TRBJ1-1; 7 bases map to TRBD1. There are 13 residues in the CDR3. Looked up from germline, CDR1 is GFQATS and CDR2 is STVNSAI. V shed 6 bases and J 1 base; nucleotides not matched to a gene: 5. The DNA read from the CDR3 is TGTGGTGCCAAGACAGGGATAAACACAGAAGTCTTC. Translating it yields CGAKTGINTEVF. Given in full, the CDR3 is CGAKTGINTEVFF.

With respect to this clone: Germline and genes here are mouse. The CDR3 is cut off 1 residue early in the read; its end comes from the germline J gene. V gene TRBV16 combines with J gene TRBJ1-2, with unresolved D. CDR3 size: 13 residues. CDR1 and CDR2 from the germline V gene are SGHSA and FRNQAP. Trimming took off 1 base at V and 0 bases at J, with 3 bases between the two ends. The part of the CDR3 DNA that was read is TGTGCAAGCAGCTTAGGGGCAAACTCCGACTACACC. It is translated as CASSLGANSDYT. Given in full, the CDR3 is CASSLGANSDYTF.

As for this clone: Gene and germline names: mouse. The read halts 1 residue ahead of the CDR3 end, with the missing end drawn from the germline J gene. The chain links TRBV15 to TRBJ2-1, with D maybe TRBD2 (5 bases). Trimming took 2 bases from V and 5 from J, leaving 16 bases between them. The CDR3 contains 16 residues. Germline V gives CDR1 SGHND, CDR2 FRSKSL. CDR3 amino acids: CASSLLGGGNHAEQFF. Partial CDR3 DNA: TGTGCCAGCAGTTTACTGGGCGGCGGAAACCATGCTGAGCAGTTC.

Turning to this clone: The germline and genes are mouse ones. The covered CDR3 bases are TGTGCCAGCGCGGGGAGAAACTCCGACTACACC. Amino acids: CASAGRNSDYT. The entire CDR3 protein reads CASAGRNSDYTF. J is TRBJ1-2 and V is TRBV26, with D unclear. The read terminates 1 residue ahead of where the CDR3 ends, so the germline J gene completes it. CDR3 length: 12 residues. Germline V gene lookup returns CDR1 KGHPV and CDR2 FQNQEV (reference sequence). V lost 8 bases, J lost 1 base, and 8 bases lay in between.

A remark on this clone: The gene names given are mouse names. The CDR3 goes on 1 residue after the read ends, and that part is filled in from the germline J gene. The V and J genes are TRBV26 and TRBJ2-2; either TRBD1 or TRBD2 may fit D (5 bases each). This CDR3 is 13 amino acids long. Trimming cost V 6 bases and J 4 bases, with 9 bases left between them. Germline CDR1 is KGHPV and CDR2 is FQNQEV (reference sequence). Incomplete CDR3 DNA: TGTGCCAGCAGCGGGGCGGGCACCGGGCAGCTCTAC. Residues: CASSGAGTGQLY. The entire CDR3 sequence reads CASSGAGTGQLYF.

By share, this clone counts as large. Gene names refer to mouse genes. Read coverage stops 1 residue before the CDR3 terminus; the germline J gene supplies the remainder. The V call is TRBV19, the J call TRBJ1-3; a possible D gene is TRBD1 (6 bases). CDR1 is FNHDT, CDR2 SITEND, per germline (reference sequence). The CDR3 totals 14 residues. V was trimmed by 2 bases and J by 4 bases, leaving 10 bases between them. The CDR3 protein is CASSIHRAGNTLYF. The CDR3 bases that were read are TGTGCCAGCAGTATTCACAGGGCAGGAAATACGCTCTAT.

This clone was seen more than once but under ten times. Gene names and germline refer to mouse. Read coverage stops 1 residue before the CDR3 terminus; the germline J gene supplies the remainder. The V gene is TRBV26, the J gene TRBJ1-3; a weak D match, TRBD1 (5 bases). Trimming pared 4 bases from V and 0 bases from J, leaving 7 bases between. This CDR3 is built from 14 residues. CDR1 and CDR2 from the germline V gene are KGHPV and FQNQEV (reference sequence). CDR3 DNA, as far as it was read: TGTGCCAGCAGTCGGACAAATTCTGGAAATACGCTCTAT. This translates into CASSRTNSGNTLY. The complete CDR3 sequence is CASSRTNSGNTLYF.

This clone was seen only once. Mouse germline and gene names are used. The CDR3 extends 1 residue past the end of the read, so its final part is completed from the germline J gene. The chain employs TRBV13-2 and TRBJ2-3, with 7 nucleotides matching TRBD1. The V gene's germline CDR1 is NNHNN and CDR2 SYGAGS (reference sequence). The CDR3 covers 15 residues. V was clipped by 3 bases and J by 1 base; unmatched bases: 5. The chain's CDR3 is CASGVGTAGAETLYF. The CDR3 bases that were read are TGTGCCAGCGGTGTCGGGACAGCCGGTGCAGAAACGCTGTAT.

Notes on this clone: The gene names here belong to mouse. The sequence runs out 1 residue before the end of the CDR3; the remainder is reconstructed from the germline J gene. The chain couples TRBV19 to TRBJ1-4; possibly TRBD1 for D (6 bases). Germline V gene data show CDR1 as FNHDT and CDR2 as SITEND (reference sequence). The CDR3 is 15 amino acids. The V gene lost 5 bases and the J gene lost 0 bases, with 11 bases spanning the gap. The CDR3 spells CASRPGTFSNERLFF. CDR3 DNA, as far as it was read: TGTGCCAGCAGACCCGGGACATTTTCCAACGAAAGATTATTT.

Regarding this clone: Gene names and germline match the mouse. CDR3 bases read: TGTGCCAGCTCTCTGGGGACAACAAACACAGAAGTCTTC. This translates into CASSLGTTNTEVF. The full-length CDR3 reads as CASSLGTTNTEVFF. V is TRBV12-1 and J is TRBJ1-1; D possibly corresponds to TRBD1 (6 bases). The read falls 1 residue short of the CDR3 end, and the missing part is taken from the germline J gene. The CDR3 contains 14 residues. Looked up from germline, CDR1 is SGHSN and CDR2 is HYEKVE. Trimming pared 1 base from V and 0 bases from J, leaving 8 bases between.